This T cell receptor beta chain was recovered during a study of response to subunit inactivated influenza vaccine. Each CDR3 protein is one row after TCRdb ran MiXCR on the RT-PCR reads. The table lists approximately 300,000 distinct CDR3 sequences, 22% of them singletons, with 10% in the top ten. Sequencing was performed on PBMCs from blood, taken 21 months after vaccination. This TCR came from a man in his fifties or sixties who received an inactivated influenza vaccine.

In nucleotides, the CDR3 is TGTGCCAGCAGCCTCACAAGATCCTGTCAGCCCCAGCATTTT. Amino acids: CASSLTRSCQPQHF. The rearrangement joins TRBV9 to TRBJ1-5, with D unresolved. The CDR3 sequence is 14 residues long. CDR1 is SGDLS, CDR2 YYNGEE, per germline. V lost 4 bases and J lost 6, with 14 bases in between.